This TCR beta chain is drawn from a study of CD8 T cells in ankylosing spondylitis (dated by TCRdb to about 2017). Study-level background: T cell receptor beta repertoires were profiled in healthy donors and ankylosing spondylitis patients so that disease-linked TCR variants could be found. The whole study cohort included under 140 healthy donors and over 20 ankylosing spondylitis patients. Peripheral blood was sampled, and synovial fluid was additionally collected from ankylosing spondylitis patients.

Broad study findings and their caveats: Some motif variants had previously been reported in the synovial fluid and blood of reactive arthritis patients, which suggests shared mechanisms of disease initiation. The disease-linked clones were reported as significantly enriched in matched synovial fluid samples from ankylosing spondylitis patients. A TCR beta motif made up of eight or nine highly homologous amino acid variants appeared to be characteristic of blood from ankylosing spondylitis patients. A CD8+ phenotype was shown by the disease-linked clones, which were found at relatively low frequencies in peripheral blood.

Trimming takes 5 bases from V and 0 bases from J, and the germline ends sit 16 bases apart. Including cysteine and phenylalanine, the CDR3 has 17 amino acids. CDR3 DNA only is kept here, 51 bases in frame from base 1. Per the germline V gene, SGHTA is the CDR1 and FQGNSA is the CDR2. The data were produced on an Illumina HiSeq 2500. Quantitative 5'-RACE with molecular barcodes was used to prepare TCR beta libraries. Regarding the original processing steps: A new computational method based on a probabilistic model of VDJ rearrangement was used to identify disease-linked TCR variants. TCRdb trimmed the raw reads at Q25, called clones with MiXCR and kept productive beta chains. Each CDR3 protein appears once, grouped with its most common genes and DNA. Here the V and J calls rest on TCRdb's processing, not on the authors' analysis. For this sample the table gives about 88,000 distinct CDR3 sequences, of which around 30% were detected only once. The leading ten clones occupy nearly 60% of the sample.

With regard to this clonotype: The antigen this receptor binds is unknown. The input lacks base qualities; no much larger clone sits a single base away.

This TCR was sampled from a male donor with ankylosing spondylitis or in good health (not recorded which). The sample comprised blood, either unsorted or a sorted T cell fraction (not recorded which). In this chain, TRBV7-2 is recombined with TRBJ2-2; the D gene identity is not certain. The CDR3 corresponds to CASSPSRRWSNTGELFF. The DNA sequence is as follows: TGTGCCAGCAGCCCCAGTAGGCGATGGTCGAACACCGGGGAGCTGTTTTTT.